This TCR beta chain was captured by sequencing in a study of Graves' ophthalmopathy and Graves' hyperthyroidism. Whole-study findings and limits: Built on 13 signatures, a model told ophthalmopathy apart from stable hyperthyroidism with 85% to 90% sensitivity and around 80% specificity.

Transcripts of RNA were the source for amplifying TCR beta CDR3 regions. The authors performed first-round RT-PCR with HTBI primers and then a second-round multiplex PCR. In TCRdb, the multiplex PCR reads were re-called with MiXCR into one record per CDR3 protein. The sample contains 650,000 to 800,000 distinct CDR3 sequences, 35% to 50% of which appear only once. Diagnosis relied on clinical symptoms, serum thyroxine, TRAb, thyroid ultrasound and orbital computed tomography. Concerning this clonotype: The target antigen is unknown.

This sequence was found in an adult man with Graves' ophthalmopathy. Sequenced: peripheral blood.

CDR3 in DNA: TGTGCCAGCAGTTTATTGGCAGGGGGAGGCTACACCTTC. It codes for CASSLLAGGGYTF. The chain combines TRBV28 with TRBJ1-2, with 7 bases lining up with TRBD1. CDR1 and CDR2 from the germline V gene are MDHEN and SYDVKM. This CDR3 region has 13 residues. V dropped 1 base and J dropped 8; count of bases not matched to a gene: 4.